The clone carrying this T cell receptor (beta chain) was recorded only once. This sample stems from a study of T cells in Graves' hyperthyroidism and ophthalmopathy. In germline, CDR1 is DFQATT, CDR2 SNEGSKA (reference sequence). CDR3 length equals 13 residues. The V gene lost 4 bases and the J gene lost 2 bases, with 11 bases spanning the gap. Exclusion criteria comprised uncontrolled infection, other autoimmune disease, pregnancy or lactation. Amplified TCR beta CDR3 regions came from RNA transcripts. TCR CDR3 underwent first-round RT-PCR with the HTBI primer set. TCRdb redid the calling of the multiplex PCR reads with MiXCR, one entry per CDR3 protein. The sample has 540,000 or so distinct CDR3 sequences, more than 45% seen once.

The V gene is TRBV20-1, the J gene TRBJ1-1; D gene ambiguous. Sequences were obtained from peripheral blood or thyroid tissue (not recorded which). The clonotype originates from an adult woman with Graves' disease, either hyperthyroidism or ophthalmopathy (not recorded which). The CDR3 is CSATGPLNTEAFF. The CDR3 nucleotides read TGCAGTGCTACAGGACCCCTAAACACTGAAGCTTTCTTT.